Below, one T cell receptor (beta chain) is given with its context. Its antigen is not known. There are 13 residues in the CDR3. Per the germline V gene, CDR1 is SEHNR and CDR2 is FQNEAQ (reference sequence). The germline V and J ends were trimmed by 4 bases and 8 bases, with 13 bases remaining between them. These data are taken from a study of graft-versus-host responses after intestinal transplantation. Overall study: Once they had received anti-thymocyte globulin induction, all recipients took tacrolimus and steroids for approximately 3 years. Findings and caveats of the study: The recipient marrow held GvH clones, and some of them showed up first in ileum or blood. Declining HvG levels early post-transplant were linked to peak circulating GvH clone levels.

Repertoires were generated with immunoSEQ multiplex PCR, while TCRdb's copy carries only in-frame clones and drops some. This sample carries roughly 93,000 clones, around 92% of them seen once, and the ten largest clones take roughly 0.43%. The specimen was unstimulated CD8+ T cells sorted from spleen or lymph node cells, collected before transplant. This chain uses TRBV7-9 with TRBJ2-3, with D possibly TRBD2 on 5 matching bases. The sequence was collected from a human donor who was the organ donor for an intestinal transplant. CDR3 protein: CASSSGAEATQYF. DNA of the CDR3: TGTGCCAGCAGCTCGGGCGCGGAGGCTACGCAGTATTTT.